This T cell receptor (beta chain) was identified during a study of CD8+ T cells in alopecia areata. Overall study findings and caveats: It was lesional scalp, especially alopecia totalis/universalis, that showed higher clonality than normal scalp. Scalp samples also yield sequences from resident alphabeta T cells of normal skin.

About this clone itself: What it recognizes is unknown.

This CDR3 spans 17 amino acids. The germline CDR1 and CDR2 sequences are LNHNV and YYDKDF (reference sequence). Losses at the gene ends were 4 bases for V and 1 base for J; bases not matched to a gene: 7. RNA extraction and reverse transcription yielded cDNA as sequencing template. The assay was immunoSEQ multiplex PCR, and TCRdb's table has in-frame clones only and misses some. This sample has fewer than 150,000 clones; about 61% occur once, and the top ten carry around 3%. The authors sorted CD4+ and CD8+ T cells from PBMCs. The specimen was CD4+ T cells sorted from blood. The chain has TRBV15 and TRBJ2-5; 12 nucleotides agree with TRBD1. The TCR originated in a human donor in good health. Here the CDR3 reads CATSKAGTGGIQETQYF. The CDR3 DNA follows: TGTGCCACCAGCAAAGCCGGGACAGGGGGCATCCAAGAGACCCAGTACTTC.